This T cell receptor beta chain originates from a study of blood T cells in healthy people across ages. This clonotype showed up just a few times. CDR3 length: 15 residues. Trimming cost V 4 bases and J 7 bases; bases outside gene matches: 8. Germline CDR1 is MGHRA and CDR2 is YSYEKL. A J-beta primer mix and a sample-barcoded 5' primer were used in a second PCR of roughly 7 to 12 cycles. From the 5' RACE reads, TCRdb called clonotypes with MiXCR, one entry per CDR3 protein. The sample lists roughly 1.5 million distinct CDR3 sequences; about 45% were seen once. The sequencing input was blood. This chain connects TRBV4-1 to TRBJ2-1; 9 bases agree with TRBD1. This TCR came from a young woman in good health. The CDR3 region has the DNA TGCGCCAGCAGCCCAGCCGGGACAGGGTTGAATGAGCAGTTCTTC. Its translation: CASSPAGTGLNEQFF.